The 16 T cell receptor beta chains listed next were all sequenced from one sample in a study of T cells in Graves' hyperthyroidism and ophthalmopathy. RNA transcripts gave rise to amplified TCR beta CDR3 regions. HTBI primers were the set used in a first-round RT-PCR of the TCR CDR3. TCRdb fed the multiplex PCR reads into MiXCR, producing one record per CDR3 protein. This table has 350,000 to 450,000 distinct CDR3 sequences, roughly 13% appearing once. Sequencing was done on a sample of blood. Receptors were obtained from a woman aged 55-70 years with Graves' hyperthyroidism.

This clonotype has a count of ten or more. The CDR3 reads CASSQGIASAYEQYF. CDR3 bases: TGTGCCAGCAGCCAAGGAATAGCGTCGGCCTACGAGCAGTACTTC. The genes are TRBV3-1 and TRBJ2-7; the D gene is possibly TRBD2 (5 bases). The CDR3 loop spans 15 amino acids. Trimming took 1 base from V and 2 from J, leaving 12 bases between them. The germline V gene encodes CDR1 LGHDT and CDR2 YNNKEL (reference sequence).

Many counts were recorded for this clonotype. This CDR3 reads CASSPRGGSSYEQYF. For the CDR3, the DNA is TGTGCCAGCAGCCCGAGGGGAGGGAGCTCCTACGAGCAGTACTTC. The gene calls are TRBV7-9 and TRBJ2-7, with 7 positions matching TRBD2. CDR3 size: 15 residues. The V gene end was trimmed by 5 bases and the J gene end by 0 bases; junction bases not matched to a gene: 7. Germline V gives CDR1 SEHNR, CDR2 FQNEAQ (reference sequence).

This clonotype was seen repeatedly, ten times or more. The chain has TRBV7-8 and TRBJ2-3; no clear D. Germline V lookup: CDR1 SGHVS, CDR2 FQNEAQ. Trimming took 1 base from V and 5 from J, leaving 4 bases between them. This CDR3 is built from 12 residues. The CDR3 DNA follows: TGTGCCAGCAGCTTAGTAGTAGATACGCAGTATTTT. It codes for CASSLVVDTQYF.

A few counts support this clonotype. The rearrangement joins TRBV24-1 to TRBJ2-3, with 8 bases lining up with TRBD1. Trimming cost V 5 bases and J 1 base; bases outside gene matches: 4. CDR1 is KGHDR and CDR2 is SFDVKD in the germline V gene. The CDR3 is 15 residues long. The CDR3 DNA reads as TGTGCCACCAGTGGGACAGGGATTGGCACAGATACGCAGTATTTT. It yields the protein CATSGTGIGTDTQYF.

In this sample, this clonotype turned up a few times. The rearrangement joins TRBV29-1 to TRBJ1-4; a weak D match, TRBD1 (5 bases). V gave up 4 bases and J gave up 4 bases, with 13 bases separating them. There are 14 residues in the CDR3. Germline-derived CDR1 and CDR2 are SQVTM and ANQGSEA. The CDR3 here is CSVASRADNEKLFF. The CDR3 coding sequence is TGCAGCGTTGCAAGCAGGGCGGATAATGAAAAACTGTTTTTT.

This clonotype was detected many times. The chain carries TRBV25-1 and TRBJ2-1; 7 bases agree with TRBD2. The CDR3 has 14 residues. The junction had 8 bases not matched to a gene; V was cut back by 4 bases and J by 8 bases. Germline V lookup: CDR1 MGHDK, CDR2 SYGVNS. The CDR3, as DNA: TGTGCCAGCAGTGTGGCGGGAGAAGTCCATGAGCAGTTCTTC. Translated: CASSVAGEVHEQFF.

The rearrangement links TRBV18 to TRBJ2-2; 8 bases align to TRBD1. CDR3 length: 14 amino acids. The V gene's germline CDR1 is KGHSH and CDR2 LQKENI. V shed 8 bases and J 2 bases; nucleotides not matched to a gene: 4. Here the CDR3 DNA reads TGTGCCAGCGCACAGGGGGAAAACACCGGGGAGCTGTTTTTT. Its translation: CASAQGENTGELFF. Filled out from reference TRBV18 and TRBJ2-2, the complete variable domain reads NAGVMQNPRHLVRRRGQEARLRCSPMKGHSHVYWYRQLPEEGLKFMVYLQKENIIDESGMPKERFSAEFPKEGPSILRIQQVVRGDSAAYFCASAQGENTGELFFGEGSRLTVL.

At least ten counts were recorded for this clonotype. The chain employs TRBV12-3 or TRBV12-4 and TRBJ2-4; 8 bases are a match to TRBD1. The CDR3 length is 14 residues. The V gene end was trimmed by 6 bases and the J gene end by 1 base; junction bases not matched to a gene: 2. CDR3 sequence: CASRWTGAKNIQYF. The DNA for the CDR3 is TGTGCCAGCAGATGGACAGGGGCCAAAAACATTCAGTACTTC.

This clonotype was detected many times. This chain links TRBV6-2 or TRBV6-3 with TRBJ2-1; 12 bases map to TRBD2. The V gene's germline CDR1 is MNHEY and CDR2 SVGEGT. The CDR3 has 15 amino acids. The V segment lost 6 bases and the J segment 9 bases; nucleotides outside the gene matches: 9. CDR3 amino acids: CASSRGTSGYSEQFF. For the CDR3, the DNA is TGTGCCAGCAGCCGGGGGACTAGCGGGTATAGTGAGCAGTTCTTC.

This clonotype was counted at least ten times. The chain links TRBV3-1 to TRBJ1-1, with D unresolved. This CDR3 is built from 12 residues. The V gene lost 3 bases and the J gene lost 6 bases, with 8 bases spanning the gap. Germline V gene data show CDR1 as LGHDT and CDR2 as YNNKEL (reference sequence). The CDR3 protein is CASSHGAAEAFF. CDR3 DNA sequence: TGTGCCAGCAGCCATGGAGCGGCTGAAGCTTTCTTT. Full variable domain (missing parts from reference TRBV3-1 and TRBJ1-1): DTAVSQTPKYLVTQMGNDKSIKCEQNLGHDTMYWYKQDSKKFLKIMFSYNNKELIINETVPNRFSPKSPDKAHLNLHINSLELGDSAVYFCASSHGAAEAFFGQGTRLTVV.

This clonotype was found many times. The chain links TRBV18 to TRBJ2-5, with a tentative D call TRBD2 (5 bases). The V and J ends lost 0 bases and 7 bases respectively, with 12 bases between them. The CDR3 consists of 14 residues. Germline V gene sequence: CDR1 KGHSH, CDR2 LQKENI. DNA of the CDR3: TGTGCCAGCTCACCACCGGCGGGTTACGGGACCCAGTACTTC. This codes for CASSPPAGYGTQYF.

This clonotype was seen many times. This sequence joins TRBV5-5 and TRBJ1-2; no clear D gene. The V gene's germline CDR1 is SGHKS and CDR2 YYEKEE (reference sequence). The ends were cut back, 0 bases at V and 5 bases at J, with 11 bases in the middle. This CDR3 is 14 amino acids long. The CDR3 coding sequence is TGTGCCAGCAGCTTGGTGACTCCTGGGTATGGCTACACCTTC. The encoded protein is CASSLVTPGYGYTF.

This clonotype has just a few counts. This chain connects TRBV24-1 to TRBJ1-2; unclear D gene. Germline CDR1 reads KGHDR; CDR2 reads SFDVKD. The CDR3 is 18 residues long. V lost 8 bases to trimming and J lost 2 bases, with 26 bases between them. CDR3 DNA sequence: TGTGCCACCACCCCTGAATTGGCCCCTTATCGCCAAAACTATGGCTACACCTTC. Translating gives CATTPELAPYRQNYGYTF.

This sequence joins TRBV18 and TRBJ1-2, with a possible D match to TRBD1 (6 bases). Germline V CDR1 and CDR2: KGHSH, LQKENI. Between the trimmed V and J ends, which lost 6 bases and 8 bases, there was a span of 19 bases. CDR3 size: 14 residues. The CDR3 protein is CASSPIGGPRGYTF. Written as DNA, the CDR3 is TGTGCCAGCTCCCCAATAGGGGGGCCGCGAGGCTACACCTTC.

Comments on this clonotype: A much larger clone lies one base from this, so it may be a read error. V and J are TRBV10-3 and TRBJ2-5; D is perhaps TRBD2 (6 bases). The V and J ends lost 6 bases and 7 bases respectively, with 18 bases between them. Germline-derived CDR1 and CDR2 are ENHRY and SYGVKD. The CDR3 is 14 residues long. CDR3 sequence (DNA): TGTGCCATCAGGGGGGACTCTCGGGACGGGACCCAGTACTTC. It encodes CAIRGDSRDGTQYF.

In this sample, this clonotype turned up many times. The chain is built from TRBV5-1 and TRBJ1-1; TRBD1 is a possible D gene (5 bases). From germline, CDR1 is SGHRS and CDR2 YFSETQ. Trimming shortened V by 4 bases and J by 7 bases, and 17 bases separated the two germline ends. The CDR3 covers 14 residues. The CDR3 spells CASSGGGRANEAFF. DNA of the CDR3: TGCGCCAGCAGCGGGGGGGGGAGGGCAAATGAAGCTTTCTTT.